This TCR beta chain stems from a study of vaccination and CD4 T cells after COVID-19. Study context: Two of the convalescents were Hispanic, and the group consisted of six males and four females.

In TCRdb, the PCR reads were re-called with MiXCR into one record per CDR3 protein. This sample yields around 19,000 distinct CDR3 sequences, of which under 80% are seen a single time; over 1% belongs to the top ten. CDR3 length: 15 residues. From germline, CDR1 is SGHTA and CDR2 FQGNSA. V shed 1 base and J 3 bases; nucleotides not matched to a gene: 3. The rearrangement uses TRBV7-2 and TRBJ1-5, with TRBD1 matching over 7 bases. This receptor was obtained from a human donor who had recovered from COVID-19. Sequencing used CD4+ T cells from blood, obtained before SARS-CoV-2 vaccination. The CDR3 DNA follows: TGTGCCAGCAGCTTAGGGGACAGCGTCAATCAGCCCCAGCATTTT. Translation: CASSLGDSVNQPQHF.